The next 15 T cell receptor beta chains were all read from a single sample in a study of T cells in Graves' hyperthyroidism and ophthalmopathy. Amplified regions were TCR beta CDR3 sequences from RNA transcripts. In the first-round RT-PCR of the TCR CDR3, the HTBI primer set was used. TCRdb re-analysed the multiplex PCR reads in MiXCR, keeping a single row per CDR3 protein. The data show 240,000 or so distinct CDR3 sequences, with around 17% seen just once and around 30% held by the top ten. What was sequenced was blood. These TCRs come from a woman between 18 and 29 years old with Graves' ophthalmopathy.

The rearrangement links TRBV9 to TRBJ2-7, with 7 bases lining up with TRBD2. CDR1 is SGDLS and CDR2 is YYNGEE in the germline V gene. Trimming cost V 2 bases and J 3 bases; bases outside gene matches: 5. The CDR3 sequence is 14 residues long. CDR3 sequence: CASSVSGDFYEQYF. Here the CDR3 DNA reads TGTGCCAGCAGCGTGAGCGGGGACTTCTACGAGCAGTACTTC.

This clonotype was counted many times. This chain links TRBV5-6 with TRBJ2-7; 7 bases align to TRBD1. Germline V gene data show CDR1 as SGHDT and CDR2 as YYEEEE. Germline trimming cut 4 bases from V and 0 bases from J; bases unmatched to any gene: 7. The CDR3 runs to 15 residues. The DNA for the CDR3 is TGTGCCAGCAGCCCGGGACAGTCCAGCTCCTACGAGCAGTACTTC. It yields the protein CASSPGQSSSYEQYF.

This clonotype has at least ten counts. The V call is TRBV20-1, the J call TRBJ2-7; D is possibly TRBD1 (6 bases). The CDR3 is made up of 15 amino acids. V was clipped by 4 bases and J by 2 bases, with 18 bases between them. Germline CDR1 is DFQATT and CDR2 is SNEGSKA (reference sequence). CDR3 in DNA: TGCAGTGCTACGCTTACCGGGACACCGACCTACGAGCAGTACTTC. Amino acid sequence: CSATLTGTPTYEQYF.

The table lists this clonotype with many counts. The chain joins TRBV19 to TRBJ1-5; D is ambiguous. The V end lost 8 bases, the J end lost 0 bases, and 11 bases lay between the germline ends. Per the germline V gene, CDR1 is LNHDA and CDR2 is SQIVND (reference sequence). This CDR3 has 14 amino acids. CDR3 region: CASLQRSSNQPQHF. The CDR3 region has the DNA TGTGCCAGTTTACAGAGGTCTAGCAATCAGCCCCAGCATTTT.

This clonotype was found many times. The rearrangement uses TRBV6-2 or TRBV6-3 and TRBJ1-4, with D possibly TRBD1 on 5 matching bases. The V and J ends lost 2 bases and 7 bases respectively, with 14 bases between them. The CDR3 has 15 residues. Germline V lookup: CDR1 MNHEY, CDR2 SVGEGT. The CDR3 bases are TGTGCCAGCAGTTACGCCGGGACGGCCGCTGAAAAACTGTTTTTT. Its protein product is CASSYAGTAAEKLFF.

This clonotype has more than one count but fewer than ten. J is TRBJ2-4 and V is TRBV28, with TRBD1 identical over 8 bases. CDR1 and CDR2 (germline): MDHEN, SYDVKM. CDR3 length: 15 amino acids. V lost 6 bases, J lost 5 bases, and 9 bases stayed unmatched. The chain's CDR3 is CASSALDRVENIQYF. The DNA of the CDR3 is TGTGCCAGCAGCGCATTGGACAGGGTCGAAAACATTCAGTACTTC. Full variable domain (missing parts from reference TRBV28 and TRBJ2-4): DVKVTQSSRYLVKRTGEKVFLECVQDMDHENMFWYRQDPGLGLRLIYFSYDVKMKEKGDIPEGYSVSREKKERFSLILESASTNQTSMYLCASSALDRVENIQYFGAGTRLSVL.

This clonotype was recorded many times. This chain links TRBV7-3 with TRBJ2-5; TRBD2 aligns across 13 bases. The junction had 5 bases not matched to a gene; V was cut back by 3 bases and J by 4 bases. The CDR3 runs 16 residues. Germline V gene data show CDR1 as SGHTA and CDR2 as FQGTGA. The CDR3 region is CASSFGLAGAAETQYF. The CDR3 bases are TGTGCCAGCAGCTTCGGACTAGCGGGAGCGGCAGAGACCCAGTACTTC.

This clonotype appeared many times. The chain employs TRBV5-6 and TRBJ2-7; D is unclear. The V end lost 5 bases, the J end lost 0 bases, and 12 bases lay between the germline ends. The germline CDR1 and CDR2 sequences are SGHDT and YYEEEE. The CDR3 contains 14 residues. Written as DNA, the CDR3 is TGTGCCAGCAGTCACTGGGCGCTCTCCTACGAGCAGTACTTC. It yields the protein CASSHWALSYEQYF. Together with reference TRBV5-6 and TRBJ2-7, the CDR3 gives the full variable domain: DAGVTQSPTHLIKTRGQQVTLRCSPKSGHDTVSWYQQALGQGPQFIFQYYEEEERQRGNFPDRFSGHQFPNYSSELNVNALLLGDSALYLCASSHWALSYEQYFGPGTRLTVT.

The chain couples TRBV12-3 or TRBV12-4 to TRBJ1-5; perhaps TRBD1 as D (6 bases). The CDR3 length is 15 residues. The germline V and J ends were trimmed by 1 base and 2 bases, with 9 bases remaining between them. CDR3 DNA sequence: TGTGCCAGCAGTTTAGAGGGGGTGGGCAATCAGCCCCAGCATTTT. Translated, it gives CASSLEGVGNQPQHF.

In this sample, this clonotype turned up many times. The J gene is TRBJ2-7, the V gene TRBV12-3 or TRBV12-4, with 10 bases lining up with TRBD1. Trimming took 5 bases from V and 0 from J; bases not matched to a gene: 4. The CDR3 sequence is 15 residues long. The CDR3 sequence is CASSQRQGASYEQYF. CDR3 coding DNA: TGTGCCAGCAGTCAGCGACAGGGGGCCTCCTACGAGCAGTACTTC.

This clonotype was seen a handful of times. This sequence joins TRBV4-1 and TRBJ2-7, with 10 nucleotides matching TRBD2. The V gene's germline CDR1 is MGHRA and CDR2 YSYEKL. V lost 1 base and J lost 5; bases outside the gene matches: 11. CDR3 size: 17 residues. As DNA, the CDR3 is TGCGCCAGCAGCCAAGCCCTCTCAGCGGGAGGGCCCAACGAGCAGTACTTC. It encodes CASSQALSAGGPNEQYF.

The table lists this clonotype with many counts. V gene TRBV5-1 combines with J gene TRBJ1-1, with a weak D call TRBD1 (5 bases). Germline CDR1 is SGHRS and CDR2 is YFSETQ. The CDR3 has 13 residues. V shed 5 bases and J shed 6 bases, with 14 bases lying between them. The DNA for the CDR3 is TGCGCCAGCAGGTGGGAGGGGCTCGCTGAAGCTTTCTTT. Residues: CASRWEGLAEAFF.

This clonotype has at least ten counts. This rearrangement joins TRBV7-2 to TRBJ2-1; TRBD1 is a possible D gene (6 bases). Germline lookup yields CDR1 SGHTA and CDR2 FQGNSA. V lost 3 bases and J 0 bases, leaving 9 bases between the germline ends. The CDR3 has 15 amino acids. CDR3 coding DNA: TGTGCCAGCAGCTTTCAGGGGAGCTCCTACAATGAGCAGTTCTTC. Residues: CASSFQGSSYNEQFF.

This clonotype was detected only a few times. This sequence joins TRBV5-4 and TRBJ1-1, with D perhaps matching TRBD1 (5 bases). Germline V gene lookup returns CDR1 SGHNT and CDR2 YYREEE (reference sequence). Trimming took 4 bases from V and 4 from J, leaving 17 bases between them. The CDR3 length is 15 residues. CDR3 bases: TGTGCCAGCAGCCCACGAGGGGAATTGGCCACTGAAGCTTTCTTT. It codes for CASSPRGELATEAFF.

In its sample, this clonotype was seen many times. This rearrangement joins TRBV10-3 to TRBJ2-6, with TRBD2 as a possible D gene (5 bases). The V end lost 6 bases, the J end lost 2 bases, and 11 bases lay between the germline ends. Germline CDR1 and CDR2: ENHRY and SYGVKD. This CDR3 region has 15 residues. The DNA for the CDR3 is TGTGCCATCAGCGAGGGTGGGACTGGGGCCAACGTCCTGACTTTC. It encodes CAISEGGTGANVLTF.